The source of this TCR beta chain is a study of identical twins. One entry per CDR3 protein results from TCRdb running MiXCR on the 5' RACE reads. This sample has about 240,000 distinct CDR3 sequences, with 7.5% found just once. The germline CDR1 and CDR2 sequences are SQVTM and ANQGSEA. The CDR3 extends over 12 amino acids. The V end lost 3 bases, the J end lost 5 bases, and 10 bases lay between the germline ends. This clonotype was picked up many times. The data also belong to a second study, concerning yellow fever vaccine responses in identical twins.

This receptor was obtained from a woman in her late teens or twenties in good health. V is TRBV29-1 and J is TRBJ1-2; D not resolved. Sequenced material: CD8+ T cells sorted from blood. CDR3 nucleotides: TGCAGCGTTGAGTTGCGGGGATATGGCTACACCTTC. Protein sequence: CSVELRGYGYTF. The whole variable domain, filled in from reference TRBV29-1 and TRBJ1-2, reads SAVISQKPSRDICQRGTSLTIQCQVDSQVTMMFWYRQQPGQSLTLIATANQGSEATYESGFVIDKFPISRPNLTFSTLTVSNMSPEDSSIYLCSVELRGYGYTFGSGTRLTVV.